This TCR beta chain was captured in a study of T-cell reconstitution after alpha-beta-depleted transplantation in children. V lost 5 bases and J 8 bases, leaving 13 bases between the germline ends. This CDR3 contains 13 residues. Per the germline V gene, CDR1 is MDHEN and CDR2 is SYDVKM. Unique molecular identifiers were incorporated during preparation of the TCRbeta library. TCRdb reprocessed the PCR reads with MiXCR, giving one entry per CDR3 protein. The sample records about 72,000 distinct CDR3 sequences, 7.3% being singletons. This clonotype was recorded many times. The sequence came from a human donor who donated a stem cell graft to a child with acute lymphoblastic leukemia. Source: PBMCs from the stem cell graft donor, taken from the stem cell graft. The chain employs TRBV28 and TRBJ2-1, with TRBD2 as a possible D gene (5 bases). Here the CDR3 reads CASSPLGSDEQFF. DNA for the CDR3: TGTGCCAGCAGTCCCCTCGGTAGCGATGAGCAGTTCTTC.